This paragraph covers one T cell receptor beta chain sequence. The data belong to a study of technical replicates of blood from several donors. Repertoires were generated with immunoSEQ multiplex PCR, while TCRdb's copy carries only in-frame clones and drops some. The profile covers 82,000 or so clones, with 95% to 96% appearing a single time and about 0.41% taken by the ten largest. The receptor was isolated from a human donor in good health. The sample comprised T cells isolated from PBMCs.

CDR3 in amino acids: CAARQGRGQPQHF. The CDR3 DNA follows: TGTGCCGCTCGACAGGGAAGAGGACAGCCCCAGCATTTT. The V and J genes are TRBV10-3 and TRBJ1-5; 7 bases are shared with TRBD1. CDR3 size: 13 residues. CDR1 and CDR2 (germline): ENHRY, SYGVKD. V shed 11 bases, J shed 7 bases, and the junction held 11 bases outside the gene matches.